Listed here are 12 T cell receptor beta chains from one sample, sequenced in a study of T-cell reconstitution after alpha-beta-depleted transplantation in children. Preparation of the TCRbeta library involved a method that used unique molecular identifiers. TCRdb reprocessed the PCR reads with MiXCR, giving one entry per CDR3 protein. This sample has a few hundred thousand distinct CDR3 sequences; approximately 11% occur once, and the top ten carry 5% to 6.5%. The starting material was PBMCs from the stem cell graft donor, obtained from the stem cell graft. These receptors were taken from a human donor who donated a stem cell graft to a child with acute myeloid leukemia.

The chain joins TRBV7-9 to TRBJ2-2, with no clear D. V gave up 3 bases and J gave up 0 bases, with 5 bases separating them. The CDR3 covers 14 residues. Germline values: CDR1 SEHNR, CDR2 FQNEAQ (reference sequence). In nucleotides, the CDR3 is TGTGCCAGCAGCTTGTCACCGAACACCGGGGAGCTGTTTTTT. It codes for CASSLSPNTGELFF.

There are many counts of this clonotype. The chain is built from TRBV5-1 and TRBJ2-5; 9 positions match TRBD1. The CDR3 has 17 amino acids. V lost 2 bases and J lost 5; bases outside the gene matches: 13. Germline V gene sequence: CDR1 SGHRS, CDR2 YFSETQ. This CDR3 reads CASSLYTVGQGQETQYF. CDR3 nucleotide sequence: TGCGCCAGCAGCTTATACACGGTGGGACAGGGACAGGAGACCCAGTACTTC.

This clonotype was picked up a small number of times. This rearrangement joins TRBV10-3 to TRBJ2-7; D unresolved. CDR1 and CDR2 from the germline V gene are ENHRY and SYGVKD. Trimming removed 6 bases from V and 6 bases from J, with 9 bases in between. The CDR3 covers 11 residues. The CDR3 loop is CAISPGFEQYF. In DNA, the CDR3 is TGTGCCATCAGCCCCGGGTTCGAGCAGTACTTC.

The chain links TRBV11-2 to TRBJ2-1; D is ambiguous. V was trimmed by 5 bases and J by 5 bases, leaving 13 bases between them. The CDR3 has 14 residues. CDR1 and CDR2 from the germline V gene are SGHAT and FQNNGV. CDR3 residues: CASSPPPEHNEQFF. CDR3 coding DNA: TGTGCCAGCAGCCCCCCCCCGGAGCACAATGAGCAGTTCTTC.

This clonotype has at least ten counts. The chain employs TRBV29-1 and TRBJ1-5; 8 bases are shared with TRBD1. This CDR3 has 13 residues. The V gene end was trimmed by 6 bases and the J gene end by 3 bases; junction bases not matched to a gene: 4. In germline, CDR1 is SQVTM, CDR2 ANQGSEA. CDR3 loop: CSVGQGLNQPQHF. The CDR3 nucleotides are TGCAGCGTCGGACAGGGTCTCAATCAGCCCCAGCATTTT.

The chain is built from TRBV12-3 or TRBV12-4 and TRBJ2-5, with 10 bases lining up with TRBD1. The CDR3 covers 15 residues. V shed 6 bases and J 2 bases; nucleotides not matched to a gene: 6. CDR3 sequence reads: CASRWGQGLQETQYF. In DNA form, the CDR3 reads TGTGCCAGCAGGTGGGGACAGGGGTTACAAGAGACCCAGTACTTC.

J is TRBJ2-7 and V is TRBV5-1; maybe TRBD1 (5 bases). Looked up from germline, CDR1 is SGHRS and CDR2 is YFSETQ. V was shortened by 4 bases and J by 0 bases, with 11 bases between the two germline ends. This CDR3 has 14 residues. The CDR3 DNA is TGCGCCAGCAGCCCCCAGGGCGGCTCCTACGAGCAGTACTTC. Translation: CASSPQGGSYEQYF. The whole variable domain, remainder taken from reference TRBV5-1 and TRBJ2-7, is KAGVTQTPRYLIKTRGQQVTLSCSPISGHRSVSWYQQTPGQGLQFLFEYFSETQRNKGNFPGRFSGRQFSNSRSEMNVSTLELGDSALYLCASSPQGGSYEQYFGPGTRLTVT.

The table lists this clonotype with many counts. CDR3: CASSPRRDPTRYNEQFF. CDR3 nucleotide sequence: TGTGCCAGCAGCCCCCGTCGGGACCCTACCCGCTACAATGAGCAGTTCTTC. This sequence joins TRBV7-8 and TRBJ2-1, with D perhaps being TRBD1 or TRBD2 (5 bases each). CDR1 is SGHVS, CDR2 FQNEAQ, per germline. Trimming shortened V by 5 bases and J by 3 bases, and 20 bases separated the two germline ends. The CDR3 has 17 residues.

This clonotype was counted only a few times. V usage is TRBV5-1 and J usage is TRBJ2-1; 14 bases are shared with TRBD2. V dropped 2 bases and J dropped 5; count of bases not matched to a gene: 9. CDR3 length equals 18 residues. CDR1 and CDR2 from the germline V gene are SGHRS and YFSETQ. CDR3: CASSFIGRGLAGDNEQFF. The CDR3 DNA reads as TGCGCCAGCAGCTTTATCGGTCGGGGACTAGCGGGAGACAATGAGCAGTTCTTC.

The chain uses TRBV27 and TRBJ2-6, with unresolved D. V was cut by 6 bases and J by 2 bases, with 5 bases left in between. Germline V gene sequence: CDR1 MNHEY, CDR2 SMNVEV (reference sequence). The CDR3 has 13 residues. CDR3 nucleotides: TGTGCCAGCAGGGTGACTGGGGCCAACGTCCTGACTTTC. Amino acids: CASRVTGANVLTF.

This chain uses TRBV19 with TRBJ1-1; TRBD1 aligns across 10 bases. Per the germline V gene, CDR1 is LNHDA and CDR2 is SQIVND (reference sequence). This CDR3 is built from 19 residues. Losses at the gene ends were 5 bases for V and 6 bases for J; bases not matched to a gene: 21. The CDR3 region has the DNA TGTGCCAGTAGTTCCGCGGCCTGGGGACAGGGGCGGCCCAGCGCTGAAGCTTTCTTT. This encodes CASSSAAWGQGRPSAEAFF.

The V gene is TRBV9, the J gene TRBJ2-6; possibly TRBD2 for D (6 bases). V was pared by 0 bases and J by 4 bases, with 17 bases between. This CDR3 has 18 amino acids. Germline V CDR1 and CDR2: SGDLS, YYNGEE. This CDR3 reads CASSVVTTGSAGANVLTF. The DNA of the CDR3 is TGTGCCAGCAGCGTAGTGACGACCGGGAGCGCAGGGGCCAACGTCCTGACTTTC.